Described below is a single TCR beta chain sequence and its context. The sample is drawn from a study of CD8 T cells in Susac syndrome. Random hexamers primed reverse transcription of about 0.45 to 1 ug RNA. In TCRdb, the immunoSEQ multiplex PCR reads were re-called with MiXCR into one record per CDR3 protein. The data contain 200,000 to 300,000 distinct CDR3 sequences, over 85% of them seen just once; the ten biggest clones take up about 0.071%. Germline assignment: CDR1 SGHRS and CDR2 YFSETQ. The CDR3 has 15 amino acids. V lost 3 bases and J lost 0, with 12 bases in between. The rearrangement links TRBV5-1 to TRBJ1-2, with unresolved D. The sequence came from a human donor with multiple sclerosis. Material for sequencing was CD4+ T cells from PBMCs. The CDR3, as DNA: TGCGCCAGCAGCTCCACCGGGGTGGCTAACTATGGCTACACCTTC. It yields the protein CASSSTGVANYGYTF.